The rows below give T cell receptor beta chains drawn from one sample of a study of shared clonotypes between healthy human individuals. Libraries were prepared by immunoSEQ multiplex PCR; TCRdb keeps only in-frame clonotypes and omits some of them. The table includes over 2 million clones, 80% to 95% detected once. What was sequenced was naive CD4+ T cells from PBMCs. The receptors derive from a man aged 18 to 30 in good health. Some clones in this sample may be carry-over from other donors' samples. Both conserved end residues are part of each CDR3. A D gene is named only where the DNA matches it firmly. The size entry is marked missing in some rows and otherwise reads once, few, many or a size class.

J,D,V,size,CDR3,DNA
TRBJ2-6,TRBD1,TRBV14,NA,CASSRDRKVAGANVLTF,TGTGCCAGCAGCCGGGACAGGAAGGTTGCTGGGGCCAACGTCCTGACTTTC
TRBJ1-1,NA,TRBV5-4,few,CASSLVGGLAFF,TGTGCCAGCAGCTTGGTCGGGGGTTTGGCTTTCTTT
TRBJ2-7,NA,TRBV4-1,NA,CASSPFQRTSSYEQYF,TGCGCCAGCAGCCCCTTCCAGCGGACTTCCTCCTACGAGCAGTACTTC
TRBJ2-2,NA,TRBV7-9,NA,CASGGGKKYTGELFF,TGTGCCAGCGGTGGAGGGAAGAAGTACACCGGGGAGCTGTTTTTT
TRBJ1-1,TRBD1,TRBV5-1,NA,CASIPTGGTEAFF,TGCGCCAGCATCCCGACAGGGGGCACTGAAGCTTTCTTT
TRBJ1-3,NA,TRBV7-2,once,CASSQGVDGNTIYF,TGTGCCAGCAGCCAAGGGGTAGATGGAAACACCATATATTTT
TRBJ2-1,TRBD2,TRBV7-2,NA,CASSLVGGDGEQFF,TGTGCCAGCAGCTTAGTTGGGGGGGACGGTGAGCAGTTCTTC
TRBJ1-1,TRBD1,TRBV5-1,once,CASSLVGRGLTEAFF,TGCGCCAGCAGCTTGGTAGGCAGGGGGCTTACTGAAGCTTTCTTT
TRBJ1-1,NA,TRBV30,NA,CAWSVGRVAEAFF,TGTGCCTGGAGTGTGGGCAGGGTAGCTGAAGCTTTCTTT
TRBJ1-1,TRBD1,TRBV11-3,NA,CASSIGQGNTEAFF,TGTGCCAGCAGCATTGGACAGGGGAACACTGAAGCTTTCTTT
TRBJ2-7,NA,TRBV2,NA,CASDRSQSNEQYF,TGTGCCAGCGACAGGTCTCAATCTAACGAGCAGTACTTC
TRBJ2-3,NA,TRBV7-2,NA,CASSPRRTDTQYF,TGTGCCAGCAGCCCAAGGCGCACAGATACGCAGTATTTT
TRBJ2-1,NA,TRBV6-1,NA,CASSEVRGPHEQFF,TGTGCCAGCAGTGAAGTGAGGGGCCCCCATGAGCAGTTCTTC
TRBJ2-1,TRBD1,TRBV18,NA,CASSLDRGRFYEQFF,TGTGCCAGCTCCTTAGACAGGGGGAGATTTTATGAGCAGTTCTTC
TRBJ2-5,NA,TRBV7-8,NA,CASSGRRAPQETQYF,TGTGCCAGCAGCGGCCGGCGCGCTCCCCAAGAGACCCAGTACTTC
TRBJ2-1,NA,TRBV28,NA,CASSLSPSNNEQFF,TGTGCCAGCAGTTTATCACCATCAAACAATGAGCAGTTCTTC
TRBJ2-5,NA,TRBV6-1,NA,CASSYLVETQYF,TGTGCCAGCAGCTACCTGGTGGAGACCCAGTACTTC
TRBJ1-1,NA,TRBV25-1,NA,CASGGVKEGSQVYFF,TGTGCCAGCGGAGGGGTTAAAGAGGGTTCTCAGGTGTACTTCTTT
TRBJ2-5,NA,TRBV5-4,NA,CASSLGVQETQYF,TGTGCCAGCAGCTTGGGCGTCCAAGAGACCCAGTACTTC
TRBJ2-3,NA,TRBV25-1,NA,CASSVTASTDTQYF,TGTGCCAGCAGTGTGACAGCGAGCACAGATACGCAGTATTTT
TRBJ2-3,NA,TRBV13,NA,CASSILRQTSTDTQYF,TGTGCCAGCAGCATCCTCCGACAGACTAGCACAGATACGCAGTATTTT
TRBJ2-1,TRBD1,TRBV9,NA,CASSAQGSSYNEQFF,TGTGCCAGCAGCGCACAGGGGAGCTCCTACAATGAGCAGTTCTTC
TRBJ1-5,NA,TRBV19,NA,CASRAEFNQPQHF,TGTGCCAGTAGGGCCGAATTCAATCAGCCCCAGCATTTT
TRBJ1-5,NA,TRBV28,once,CASRSTGFRQPQHF,TGTGCCAGCAGATCCACGGGCTTCCGTCAGCCCCAGCATTTT
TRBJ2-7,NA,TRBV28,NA,CASSSGEYEQYF,TGTGCCAGCAGTTCGGGAGAGTACGAGCAGTACTTC
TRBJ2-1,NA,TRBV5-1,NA,CASSLANRYNEQFF,TGCGCCAGCAGCTTGGCCAACAGATACAATGAGCAGTTCTTC
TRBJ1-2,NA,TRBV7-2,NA,CASLIVAAGGYTF,TGTGCCAGCCTAATTGTGGCAGCGGGAGGCTACACCTTC
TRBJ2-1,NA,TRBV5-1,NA,CASSPRPGGSYNEQFF,TGCGCCAGCAGCCCAAGGCCGGGCGGCTCCTACAATGAGCAGTTCTTC
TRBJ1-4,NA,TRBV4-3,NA,CASSPFPAGTNEKLFF,TGCGCCAGCAGCCCGTTCCCGGCAGGGACTAATGAAAAACTGTTTTTT
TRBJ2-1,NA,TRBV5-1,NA,CASRTSGAQGISYNEQFF,TGCGCCAGCAGGACGTCGGGGGCACAGGGGATCTCCTACAATGAGCAGTTCTTC
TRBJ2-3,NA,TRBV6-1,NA,CASSESITSTDTQYF,TGTGCCAGCAGTGAATCCATAACCAGCACAGATACGCAGTATTTT
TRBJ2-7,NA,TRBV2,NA,CASRSRYEQYF,TGTGCCAGCAGGTCCAGGTACGAGCAGTACTTC